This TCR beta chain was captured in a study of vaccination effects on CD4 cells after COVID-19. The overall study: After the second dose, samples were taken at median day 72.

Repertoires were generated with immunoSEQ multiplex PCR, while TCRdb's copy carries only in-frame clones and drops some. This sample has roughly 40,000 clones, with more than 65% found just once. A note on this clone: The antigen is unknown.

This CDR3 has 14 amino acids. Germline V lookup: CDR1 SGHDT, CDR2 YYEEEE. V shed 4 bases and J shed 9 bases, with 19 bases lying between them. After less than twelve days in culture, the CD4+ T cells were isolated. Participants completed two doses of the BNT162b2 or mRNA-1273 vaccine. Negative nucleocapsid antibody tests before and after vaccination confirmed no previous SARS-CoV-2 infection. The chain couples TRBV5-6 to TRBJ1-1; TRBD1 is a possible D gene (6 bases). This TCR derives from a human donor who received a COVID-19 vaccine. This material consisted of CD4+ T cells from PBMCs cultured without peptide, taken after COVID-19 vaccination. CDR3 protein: CASSPSGQFAKAFF. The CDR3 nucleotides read TGTGCCAGCAGCCCCTCCGGACAGTTTGCCAAAGCTTTCTTT. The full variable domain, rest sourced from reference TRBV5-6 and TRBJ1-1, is DAGVTQSPTHLIKTRGQQVTLRCSPKSGHDTVSWYQQALGQGPQFIFQYYEEEERQRGNFPDRFSGHQFPNYSSELNVNALLLGDSALYLCASSPSGQFAKAFFGQGTRLTVV.